The 3 T cell receptor beta chains presented below share a single source sample, sequenced in a study of blood T cell repertoires in COVID-19. Profiling relied on immunoSEQ multiplex PCR, and the TCRdb table lists in-frame clones only, not all of them. The top ten clones hold over 3% of a sample with about 160,000 clones, 85% of them seen once. The specimen sequenced was peripheral blood. The origin of the receptors is a human donor with acute or convalescent COVID-19. The donor label of this sample is uncertain.

The chain uses TRBV27 and TRBJ2-5; tentatively, D is TRBD1 (6 bases). The CDR3 consists of 15 residues. V was pared by 6 bases and J by 1 base, with 15 bases between. Germline CDR1 reads MNHEY; CDR2 reads SMNVEV (reference sequence). The CDR3 DNA sequence: TGTGCCAGCAGCAGGAGGACAGTTGCCCAAGAGACCCAGTACTTC. It encodes CASSRRTVAQETQYF.

The table lists this clone with a count of one. The rearrangement links TRBV6-1 to TRBJ1-5; D is possibly TRBD1 (5 bases). CDR3 length equals 15 residues. The germline gives CDR1 MNHNS, CDR2 SASEGT. The ends were cut back, 1 base at V and 6 bases at J, with 13 bases in the middle. This CDR3 reads CASSEVRQGSQPQHF. CDR3 nucleotides: TGTGCCAGCAGTGAAGTAAGGCAGGGCAGTCAGCCCCAGCATTTT.

DNA of the CDR3: TGTGCCACCAGCAGAGGCCGACAGGGGGCAAGCGGAAACACCATATATTTT. It is translated as CATSRGRQGASGNTIYF. V gene TRBV15 combines with J gene TRBJ1-3; 10 nucleotides match TRBD1. Germline values: CDR1 LNHNV, CDR2 YYDKDF (reference sequence). The CDR3 is made up of 17 amino acids. With V trimmed by 1 base and J by 4 bases, 7 bases remained unmatched.